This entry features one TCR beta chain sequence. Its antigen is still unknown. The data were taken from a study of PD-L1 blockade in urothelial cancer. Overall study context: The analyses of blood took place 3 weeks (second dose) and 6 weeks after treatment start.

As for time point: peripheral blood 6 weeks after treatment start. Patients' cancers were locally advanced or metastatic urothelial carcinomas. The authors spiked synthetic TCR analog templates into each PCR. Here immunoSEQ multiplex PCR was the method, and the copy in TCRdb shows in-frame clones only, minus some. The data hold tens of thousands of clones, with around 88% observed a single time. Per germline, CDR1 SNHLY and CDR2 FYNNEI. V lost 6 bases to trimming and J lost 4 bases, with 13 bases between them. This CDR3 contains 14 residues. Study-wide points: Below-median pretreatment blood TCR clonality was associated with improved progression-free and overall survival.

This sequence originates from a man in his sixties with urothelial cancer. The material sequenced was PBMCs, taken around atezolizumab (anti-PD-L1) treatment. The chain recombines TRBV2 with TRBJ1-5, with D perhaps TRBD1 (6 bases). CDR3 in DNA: TGTGCCAGCAGCGGTAAGGACAGAAATCAGCCCCAGCATTTT. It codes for CASSGKDRNQPQHF.